The 13 T cell receptor beta chains below were found in one sample sequenced in a study of OX40 agonist ivuxolimab in advanced cancers. Sequencing used immunoSEQ multiplex PCR; TCRdb keeps in-frame clones, though not all of them. The table records about 48,000 clones, 70% to 90% of them present only once. Sample: CD4+ or CD8+ T cells sorted from blood, taken in a trial of the OX40 agonist ivuxolimab. The receptors were gathered from an adult with an advanced solid tumor such as melanoma, head and neck, liver or kidney cancer.

The V call is TRBV28, the J call TRBJ2-7, with D maybe TRBD2 (6 bases). Trimming shortened V by 6 bases and J by 5 bases, and 23 bases separated the two germline ends. Per germline, CDR1 MDHEN and CDR2 SYDVKM. This CDR3 has 16 residues. The CDR3: CASRSRTGLREDEQYF. CDR3 DNA sequence: TGTGCCAGCAGATCGAGAACGGGACTTAGGGAAGACGAGCAGTACTTC.

This clone was seen only once. The chain employs TRBV5-4 and TRBJ2-2; TRBD2 agrees at 9 bases. The CDR3 runs 15 residues. Germline CDR1 is SGHNT and CDR2 is YYREEE (reference sequence). Trimming removed 3 bases from V and 0 bases from J; junction bases left unmatched: 0. The CDR3 DNA reads TGTGCCAGCAGCTGGACTAGCGCGAACACCGGGGAGCTGTTTTTT. Protein product: CASSWTSANTGELFF.

In this sample, this clone turned up a few times. The CDR3 is CSAPGGPEQFF. The CDR3 DNA reads TGCAGTGCTCCCGGGGGCCCTGAGCAGTTCTTC. This rearrangement joins TRBV20-1 to TRBJ2-1, with D possibly called TRBD1 or TRBD2 (6 bases each). This CDR3 has 11 residues. CDR1 is DFQATT and CDR2 is SNEGSKA in the germline V gene (reference sequence). The V end lost 5 bases, the J end lost 9 bases, and 11 bases lay between the germline ends.

The chain is built from TRBV5-4 and TRBJ1-2; no definite D call. Germline CDR1 SGHNT, CDR2 YYREEE (reference sequence). This CDR3 is built from 12 residues. Trimming removed 0 bases at V and 8 bases at J, with 8 bases between. The CDR3 loop is CASSLALGGYTF. The CDR3 nucleotides read TGTGCCAGCAGCTTGGCCCTTGGGGGCTACACCTTC.

Only a few counts were recorded for this clone. The rearrangement uses TRBV11-2 and TRBJ1-1; no definite D call. This CDR3 has 13 amino acids. The germline V gene has CDR1 SGHAT and CDR2 FQNNGV. V lost 1 base to trimming and J lost 1 base, with 4 bases between them. The CDR3 region has the DNA TGTGCCAGCAGCTTAGCAGGGAACACTGAAGCTTTCTTT. Translating it yields CASSLAGNTEAFF.

V and J are TRBV6-5 and TRBJ1-4; D call uncertain. Germline CDR1 is MNHEY and CDR2 is SVGAGI. Trimming cost V 6 bases and J 12 bases, with 17 bases left between them. The CDR3 covers 13 residues. CDR3 protein: CASSSKRERELFF. CDR3 DNA: TGTGCCAGCAGCTCAAAGAGGGAAAGGGAACTGTTTTTT.

This sequence joins TRBV27 and TRBJ2-7; 7 bases are a match to TRBD1. With V trimmed by 5 bases and J by 0 bases, 7 bases remained unmatched. CDR3 length: 15 residues. The germline V gene has CDR1 MNHEY and CDR2 SMNVEV (reference sequence). CDR3 in amino acids: CASSNDRTGSYEQYF. The CDR3 bases are TGTGCCAGCAGTAACGATCGGACAGGCTCCTACGAGCAGTACTTC.

This chain joins TRBV4-2 and TRBJ2-7, with 11 nucleotides matching TRBD1. Germline CDR1 and CDR2: LGHNA and YNFKEQ. The CDR3 consists of 14 residues. J was trimmed by 2 bases and V by 3 bases; bases with no gene match: 0. The CDR3 spells CASSQGQGAYEQYF. The CDR3, as DNA: TGTGCCAGCAGCCAGGGACAGGGGGCCTACGAGCAGTACTTC.

The V and J genes are TRBV4-1 and TRBJ2-4; D tentatively reads TRBD1 or TRBD2 (7 bases each). Trimming stripped 1 base from V and 9 bases from J, with 16 bases between. Germline V gives CDR1 MGHRA, CDR2 YSYEKL. The CDR3 runs to 15 residues. CDR3 sequence: CASSQVKAGGVIQYF. CDR3 bases: TGCGCCAGCAGCCAAGTAAAGGCAGGGGGGGTCATTCAGTACTTC.

The chain has TRBV16 and TRBJ1-2; 7 bases are a match to TRBD1. Germline-derived CDR1 and CDR2 are KGHSY and FQNENV. V lost 0 bases to trimming and J lost 7 bases; unmatched junction nucleotides: 11. There are 16 residues in the CDR3. As DNA, the CDR3 is TGTGCCAGCAGCCAATCGAGGGGGCGGACTAGTAGTGGCTACACCTTC. Its translation is CASSQSRGRTSSGYTF.

The gene calls are TRBV10-2 and TRBJ2-1; D uncertain. V shed 4 bases and J shed 0 bases, with 10 bases lying between them. The CDR3 totals 15 residues. Per the germline V gene, CDR1 is WSHSY and CDR2 is SAAADI. The CDR3 is CASSGAPLSYNEQFF. For the CDR3, the DNA is TGCGCCAGCAGTGGGGCCCCGCTCTCCTACAATGAGCAGTTCTTC.

The J gene is TRBJ1-4, the V gene TRBV30; possible D gene TRBD1, 6 bases. V was shortened by 3 bases and J by 11 bases, with 19 bases between the two germline ends. Germline loops: CDR1 GTSNPN, CDR2 SVGIG (reference sequence). The CDR3 has 14 residues. The CDR3 region has the DNA TGTGCCTGGAGAGGGACATCTCGTTTTGGGAAACTGTTTTTT. Translated: CAWRGTSRFGKLFF. Full variable domain (rest looked up from reference TRBV30 and TRBJ1-4): SQTIHQWPATLVQPVGSPLSLECTVEGTSNPNLYWYRQAAGRGLQLLFYSVGIGQISSEVPQNLSASRPQDRQFILSSKKLLLSDSGFYLCAWRGTSRFGKLFFGSGTQLSVL.

Notes on this clone: One end of the junction fails to match germline, which may point to a read error. The rearrangement uses TRBV29-1 and TRBJ2-7; a weak D match, TRBD2 (6 bases). The CDR3 covers 13 residues. The germline V gene encodes CDR1 SQVTM and CDR2 ANQGSEA. In DNA, the CDR3 is TGCAGCTCCGGGGGAGCGACGCACTCCGCCTGGAACTTC. Encoded protein: CSSGGATHSAWNF.